The T cell receptor beta chain under discussion was sequenced for a study of persistence of HIV-infected CD4 T cells. Study information: Isolated cells were CMV- and HIV-1 Gag-responding CD4+ T cells. Whole-study findings and limits: TCRbeta richness was lower in CMV- and Gag-responding cells than in anti-CD3/anti-CD28-responding cells.

A note on this clone: The target antigen is unknown.

The immunoSEQ assay was version 4, run in survey mode. Generated by immunoSEQ multiplex PCR, the TCRdb table keeps only in-frame clones and is missing some. The table records about 64,000 clones, about 77% of them present only once. Cells were stimulated with overlapping HIV-1 Gag 15-mer peptides. Sorted nonresponding memory CD4+ T cells were CD40L-negative, CD69-negative, CD45RO-high. V trimming: 5 bases; J trimming: 2 bases; junction bases outside the gene matches: 3. The CDR3 contains 14 residues. Germline values: CDR1 SGHTA, CDR2 FQGTGA. The chain carries TRBV7-3 and TRBJ2-7; 10 bases are shared with TRBD1. The receptor comes from an adult man with HIV who was CMV-seropositive. Sequenced material: CD4+ T cells sorted from PBMCs after approximately 20-hour stimulation, taken from a patient who received antiretroviral therapy. CDR3 protein: CASSPGTGAYEQYF. CDR3 coding DNA: TGTGCCAGCAGCCCCGGGACAGGGGCCTACGAGCAGTACTTC.